These 27 T cell receptor beta chains were sequenced from one sample in a study of cytomegalovirus exposure and HLA in healthy donors. PCR involved 60 Vbeta and 13 Jbeta primers. The method was immunoSEQ multiplex PCR; TCRdb's version includes in-frame clones alone and lacks a portion of them. The repertoire holds about 120,000 clones, with around 88% as singletons. Sequencing used PBMCs. The receptors shown here come from a middle-aged man in good health and CMV-seronegative.

In its sample, this clone was seen once. The chain combines TRBV11-2 with TRBJ2-7; 9 positions match TRBD1. Germline lookup yields CDR1 SGHAT and CDR2 FQNNGV. The CDR3 has 16 amino acids. The trim removed 5 bases at V and 3 bases at J, leaving 11 bases unmatched. The DNA of the CDR3 is TGTGCCAGCAGCCCTCATGGGGGACAGGGTCGCTACGAGCAGTACTTC. It codes for CASSPHGGQGRYEQYF.

The chain has TRBV18 and TRBJ1-2; tentatively, D is TRBD1 (5 bases). The CDR3 is 12 amino acids. CDR1 is KGHSH and CDR2 is LQKENI in the germline V gene. V was pared by 5 bases and J by 6 bases, with 10 bases between. CDR3 residues: CASSSGLHGYTF. The CDR3 nucleotides read TGTGCCAGCTCATCGGGACTTCATGGCTACACCTTC.

CDR3: CASSRGDSREYEQFF. The DNA of the CDR3 is TGTGCCAGCTCCCGGGGGGACTCTCGGGAATATGAGCAGTTCTTC. The chain has TRBV18 and TRBJ2-1, with TRBD2 matching over 7 bases. Germline V gives CDR1 KGHSH, CDR2 LQKENI. V gave up 6 bases and J gave up 8 bases; unmatched junction bases: 13. This CDR3 is 15 amino acids long. The whole variable domain, filled in from reference TRBV18 and TRBJ2-1, reads NAGVMQNPRHLVRRRGQEARLRCSPMKGHSHVYWYRQLPEEGLKFMVYLQKENIIDESGMPKERFSAEFPKEGPSILRIQQVVRGDSAAYFCASSRGDSREYEQFFGPGTRLTVL.

This chain uses TRBV7-9 with TRBJ2-5; the match to TRBD2 covers 9 bases. V trimming: 4 bases; J trimming: 4 bases; junction bases outside the gene matches: 7. The CDR3 loop spans 15 amino acids. Per the germline V gene, CDR1 is SEHNR and CDR2 is FQNEAQ (reference sequence). CDR3 bases: TGTGCCAGCAGCTCGGACATGACTAGCGGAGAGACCCAGTACTTC. Its protein product is CASSSDMTSGETQYF.

The rearrangement joins TRBV5-1 to TRBJ1-5, with 7 bases aligning to TRBD1. There are 16 residues in the CDR3. Trimming took 1 base from V and 3 from J; bases not matched to a gene: 7. The germline gives CDR1 SGHRS, CDR2 YFSETQ. CDR3 bases: TGCGCCAGCAGCTTGACAGGGGAACGGAACAATCAGCCCCAGCATTTT. It translates to CASSLTGERNNQPQHF.

The chain joins TRBV11-2 to TRBJ1-4; 9 nucleotides agree with TRBD1. Germline CDR1 SGHAT, CDR2 FQNNGV. There are 15 residues in the CDR3. With 1 base clipped from V and 4 bases from J, the junction kept 1 base outside the gene matches. CDR3 amino acids: CASSLGGQGNEKLFF. The CDR3, as DNA: TGTGCCAGCAGCTTAGGGGGACAGGGTAATGAAAAACTGTTTTTT. The full variable domain, completed using reference TRBV11-2 and TRBJ1-4, is EAGVAQSPRYKIIEKRQSVAFWCNPISGHATLYWYQQILGQGPKLLIQFQNNGVVDDSQLPKDRFSAERLKGVDSTLKIQPAKLEDSAVYLCASSLGGQGNEKLFFGSGTQLSVL.

This rearrangement joins TRBV7-9 to TRBJ2-4; tentative D call: TRBD2 (7 bases). The V gene's germline CDR1 is SEHNR and CDR2 FQNEAQ (reference sequence). The length of the CDR3 is 13 residues. Trimming stripped 3 bases from V and 7 bases from J, with 10 bases between. The CDR3 DNA is TGTGCCAGCAGCTTTGAGGGGGGGAACATTCAGTACTTC. This gives the protein CASSFEGGNIQYF.

The V and J genes are TRBV28 and TRBJ1-5, with D perhaps TRBD1 (6 bases). CDR1 and CDR2 from the germline V gene are MDHEN and SYDVKM. The CDR3 covers 15 residues. The germline V and J ends were trimmed by 5 bases and 6 bases, with 17 bases remaining between them. The CDR3 coding sequence is TGTGCCAGCAGTCGTACGGGGGGGGCAGTTCAGCCCCAGCATTTT. Translation gives CASSRTGGAVQPQHF.

The genes are TRBV4-1 and TRBJ1-4; D is undetermined. V was shortened by 3 bases and J by 0 bases, with 11 bases between the two germline ends. CDR1 and CDR2 from the germline V gene are MGHRA and YSYEKL. CDR3 length: 16 amino acids. The CDR3 is CASSHEPTATNEKLFF. CDR3 DNA sequence: TGCGCCAGCAGCCATGAACCCACAGCAACTAATGAAAAACTGTTTTTT.

In this sample, this clone turned up once. V gene TRBV19 combines with J gene TRBJ1-1; 9 bases line up with TRBD1. Trimming took 5 bases from V and 3 from J; bases not matched to a gene: 10. The CDR3 spans 16 residues. CDR1 is LNHDA and CDR2 is SQIVND in the germline V gene (reference sequence). This CDR3 reads CASSARTGASYTEAFF. The CDR3 DNA is TGTGCCAGTAGTGCGAGGACAGGGGCGAGTTACACTGAAGCTTTCTTT.

The genes are TRBV6-1 and TRBJ1-2, with TRBD1 identical over 11 bases. The CDR3 contains 14 residues. Germline V gene sequence: CDR1 MNHNS, CDR2 SASEGT. Germline trimming cut 6 bases from V and 5 bases from J; bases unmatched to any gene: 5. This chain's CDR3 is CASRGQGGKYGYTF. The CDR3 coding sequence is TGTGCCAGCAGGGGACAGGGGGGGAAGTATGGCTACACCTTC.

The chain has TRBV2 and TRBJ1-1, with D unresolved. Germline V gene sequence: CDR1 SNHLY, CDR2 FYNNEI. V was shortened by 7 bases and J by 4 bases, with 13 bases between the two germline ends. CDR3 length: 13 amino acids. The CDR3: CASNQPEGTEAFF. In DNA, the CDR3 is TGTGCCAGCAATCAACCGGAGGGCACTGAAGCTTTCTTT.

CDR3 in amino acids: CASSFDRDSEAFF. DNA for the CDR3: TGTGCCAGCAGCTTCGACAGGGACTCTGAAGCTTTCTTT. This chain uses TRBV11-2 with TRBJ1-1; 7 bases agree with TRBD1. The V gene's germline CDR1 is SGHAT and CDR2 FQNNGV. The CDR3 runs to 13 residues. After removal of 3 bases from V and 6 bases from J, the junction contained 4 bases not matched to a gene.

This chain uses TRBV29-1 with TRBJ2-5, with TRBD1 matching 10 bases. The CDR3 sequence is 14 residues long. V dropped 6 bases and J dropped 1; count of bases not matched to a gene: 5. Looked up from germline, CDR1 is SQVTM and CDR2 is ANQGSEA. The CDR3 reads CSVAGTGVQETQYF. The CDR3 coding sequence is TGCAGCGTGGCCGGGACAGGGGTCCAAGAGACCCAGTACTTC.

The chain links TRBV28 to TRBJ2-3, with D perhaps matching TRBD2 (6 bases). V lost 6 bases and J 8 bases, leaving 21 bases between the germline ends. This CDR3 spans 15 amino acids. In germline, CDR1 is MDHEN, CDR2 SYDVKM. The CDR3 nucleotides are TGTGCCAGCAGCCAACCGGGACTCGGAATAGGTACGCAGTATTTT. This sequence encodes CASSQPGLGIGTQYF.

V and J are TRBV18 and TRBJ2-2; maybe TRBD2 (7 bases). The germline CDR1 and CDR2 sequences are KGHSH and LQKENI. This CDR3 is built from 17 residues. Trimming took 1 base from V and 7 from J, leaving 19 bases between them. The CDR3 region is CASSPQRTGGLSGELFF. CDR3 nucleotide sequence: TGTGCCAGCTCACCACAAAGGACGGGGGGCCTAAGCGGGGAGCTGTTTTTT.

The V and J genes are TRBV2 and TRBJ1-5; the D is unclear. CDR1 is SNHLY, CDR2 FYNNEI, per germline. V was shortened by 5 bases and J by 3 bases, with 8 bases between the two germline ends. The CDR3 sequence is 13 residues long. In nucleotides, the CDR3 is TGTGCCAGCAGTAACGGTGACAATCAGCCCCAGCATTTT. Its protein is CASSNGDNQPQHF. Based on the CDR3 plus reference TRBV2 and TRBJ1-5, the full variable domain is EPEVTQTPSHQVTQMGQEVILRCVPISNHLYFYWYRQILGQKVEFLVSFYNNEISEKSEIFDDQFSVERPDGSNFTLKIRSTKLEDSAMYFCASSNGDNQPQHFGDGTRLSIL.

The DNA for the CDR3 is TGTGCCAGCAGCTCTCAGGCAGATACGCAGTATTTT. Protein sequence: CASSSQADTQYF. The chain joins TRBV11-3 to TRBJ2-3; no clear D gene. This CDR3 is built from 12 residues. Trimming removed 4 bases at V and 4 bases at J, with 6 bases between. Germline V gene lookup returns CDR1 SGHNT and CDR2 YENEEA. Filled out from reference TRBV11-3 and TRBJ2-3, the complete variable domain reads EAGVVQSPRYKIIEKKQPVAFWCNPISGHNTLYWYLQNLGQGPELLIRYENEEAVDDSQLPKDRFSAERLKGVDSTLKIQPAELGDSAVYLCASSSQADTQYFGPGTRLTVL.

The rearrangement joins TRBV28 to TRBJ2-7, with D perhaps TRBD1 (6 bases). V lost 4 bases and J 4 bases, leaving 14 bases between the germline ends. CDR3 length: 14 amino acids. The germline V gene has CDR1 MDHEN and CDR2 SYDVKM. In DNA, the CDR3 is TGTGCCAGCAGTTCTACAGGGAGCTGGTACGAGCAGTACTTC. Residues: CASSSTGSWYEQYF.

CDR3 nucleotides: TGTGCCTGGGGTAGTCCTTACACCTTC. Translating it yields CAWGSPYTF. The gene calls are TRBV30 and TRBJ1-2; D gene uncertain. This CDR3 comprises 9 residues. Germline loops: CDR1 GTSNPN, CDR2 SVGIG (reference sequence). V was pared by 5 bases and J by 11 bases, with 9 bases between. The full variable domain, completed using reference TRBV30 and TRBJ1-2, is SQTIHQWPATLVQPVGSPLSLECTVEGTSNPNLYWYRQAAGRGLQLLFYSVGIGQISSEVPQNLSASRPQDRQFILSSKKLLLSDSGFYLCAWGSPYTFGSGTRLTVV.

The chain employs TRBV14 and TRBJ2-3, with 7 positions matching TRBD2. The CDR3 length is 13 residues. With V trimmed by 10 bases and J by 1 base, 5 bases remained unmatched. Germline values: CDR1 SGHDN, CDR2 FVKESK. CDR3: CATQRGRTDTQYF. CDR3 in DNA: TGTGCCACCCAGCGGGGCCGCACAGATACGCAGTATTTT.

This chain connects TRBV4-1 to TRBJ2-2; 12 nucleotides line up with TRBD2. Germline loops: CDR1 MGHRA, CDR2 YSYEKL. The CDR3 length is 20 residues. The J segment lost 0 bases and the V segment lost 0 bases, leaving 8 bases of the junction unmatched. CDR3: CASSQEVTSGGLANTGELFF. The CDR3 coding sequence is TGCGCCAGCAGCCAAGAGGTCACTAGCGGGGGGCTTGCGAACACCGGGGAGCTGTTTTTT.

The V call is TRBV7-9, the J call TRBJ1-2; tentatively, D is TRBD1 (6 bases). V lost 5 bases and J 1 base, leaving 17 bases between the germline ends. The V gene's germline CDR1 is SEHNR and CDR2 FQNEAQ (reference sequence). This CDR3 is built from 16 residues. The CDR3 bases are TGTGCCAGCAGCCCCCTAGACAGGCTAGGTAACTATGGCTACACCTTC. The encoded protein is CASSPLDRLGNYGYTF.

V is TRBV5-4 and J is TRBJ1-4; TRBD1 agrees at 7 bases. The CDR3 is 12 residues long. Trimming removed 7 bases from V and 8 bases from J; junction bases left unmatched: 5. Germline CDR1 is SGHNT and CDR2 is YYREEE (reference sequence). DNA for the CDR3: TGTGCCAGCGGGGACAGAGGGGAAAAACTGTTTTTT. Protein product: CASGDRGEKLFF.

The V gene is TRBV7-6, the J gene TRBJ1-2; weak D call: TRBD1 (5 bases). The V gene lost 5 bases and the J gene lost 5 bases, with 15 bases spanning the gap. Germline CDR1 SGHVS, CDR2 FNYEAQ. The CDR3 is 14 residues long. The CDR3 sequence is CASSPTAGNYGYTF. CDR3 nucleotide sequence: TGTGCCAGCAGCCCCACCGCAGGGAATTATGGCTACACCTTC.

This chain links TRBV18 with TRBJ2-2; D is perhaps TRBD2 (5 bases). V gave up 5 bases and J gave up 11 bases, with 12 bases separating them. The CDR3 is 12 amino acids. Germline V lookup: CDR1 KGHSH, CDR2 LQKENI. This CDR3 reads CASSSRTQELFF. CDR3 DNA sequence: TGTGCCAGCTCATCCCGGACTCAAGAGCTGTTTTTT.

The chain recombines TRBV30 with TRBJ2-3, with 13 bases lining up with TRBD2. This CDR3 has 14 amino acids. Germline CDR1 GTSNPN, CDR2 SVGIG (reference sequence). V dropped 5 bases and J dropped 7; count of bases not matched to a gene: 6. This chain's CDR3 is CAWDPGLAGHTQYF. CDR3 sequence (DNA): TGTGCCTGGGACCCGGGACTAGCGGGACATACGCAGTATTTT.